These T cell receptor beta chains were read from a single sample in a study of T cells in narcolepsy. Sequenced by immunoSEQ multiplex PCR; TCRdb stores in-frame clones only, minus some. The profile shows about 24,000 clones, 65% to 90% of them singletons. Sequences were obtained from memory (CD45RA-) CD4+ T cells from blood. These receptors were collected from a human donor in good health. Each CDR3 is given with its conserved first and last residue. The order of the fields is clone size, V gene, CDR3 length, J gene, CDR3 protein. Some rows have no size entry. The others give once, few or many, or a class for an expanded clone.

>.|TRBV5-4|16|TRBJ2-1
CASSESGDAPYNEQFF
>.|TRBV28|14|TRBJ2-3
CASGDVSSTDTQYF
>.|TRBV7-2|12|TRBJ2-7
CASSLQGYEQYF
>.|TRBV5-1|15|TRBJ2-2
CASSLPLASTGELFF
>.|TRBV29-1|11|TRBJ2-3
CSVDFTDTQYF
>few|TRBV5-5|14|TRBJ2-7
CASKLDRVSYEQYF
>.|TRBV5-1|16|TRBJ2-3
CASSWGSGSVTDTQYF
>.|TRBV7-9|15|TRBJ1-6
CASSLSAGEGSPLHF
>once|TRBV7-2|14|.
CASSLARHSYEQYF
>.|TRBV5-6|16|TRBJ2-7
CASSRRLAGVLREQYF
>.|TRBV5-6|13|TRBJ1-4
CASSVRGGEKLFF
>.|TRBV5-8|15|TRBJ2-1
CASSFGDSSYNEQFF
>.|TRBV27|15|TRBJ2-1
CASSLSGRTYNEQFF
>.|TRBV28|13|TRBJ1-2
CANRGQGDYGYTF
>.|TRBV5-1|14|TRBJ2-7
CASSLDTGPYEQYF
>.|TRBV6-1|16|TRBJ1-2
CASSDLIRTGGDGYTF
>few|TRBV6-6|14|TRBJ2-7
CASSYSQGAKEQYF
>.|TRBV6-5|16|TRBJ2-1
CASSYGLAGAYNEQFF
>.|TRBV5-1|18|TRBJ2-1
CASSFPPAGTSSYNEQFF
>.|TRBV10-1|13|TRBJ2-1
CASSALDSWGLFF
>few|TRBV5-1|15|TRBJ2-3
CASSPGPGRPDTQYF
>.|TRBV5-5|14|TRBJ1-1
CASSRLPLNTEAFF
>.|TRBV5-1|14|TRBJ2-3
CASSLAESTDTQYF
>once|TRBV28|14|TRBJ1-1
CASSLEGSGTEAFF
>.|TRBV25-1|12|TRBJ2-1
CASKGYYNEQFF
>.|TRBV5-1|12|TRBJ1-1
CASSLGNPEAFF
>.|TRBV7-2|11|TRBJ1-1
CASSLYTEAFF
>once|TRBV7-2|14|TRBJ2-3
CASSQGQNTDTQYF
>.|TRBV7-9|13|TRBJ2-3
CASSSPPPDTQYF
>.|TRBV6-5|15|TRBJ1-5
CASSFRGESNQPQHF
>.|TRBV2|13|TRBJ2-7
CASAEGISYEQYF
>.|TRBV6-5|11|TRBJ2-1
CATQAYNEQFF
>.|TRBV6-1|15|TRBJ2-5
CASGSVGLDGETQYF
>once|TRBV25-1|13|TRBJ1-2
CASSATDNYGYTF
>.|TRBV7-3|15|TRBJ2-7
CASSLALPSTYEQYF
>once|TRBV12-5|16|TRBJ2-6
CASGLGEGAGANVPTF
>.|TRBV19|14|TRBJ2-2
CASSIIANTGELFF
>.|TRBV30|16|TRBJ1-5
CAWSVRTGTSNQPQHF
>.|TRBV27|15|TRBJ2-5
CASSLLSGRGETQYF
>.|TRBV7-2|11|TRBJ2-7
CASSTGVEQYF
>.|TRBV11-2|15|TRBJ2-1
CASSLERDQGMEQFF
>.|TRBV4-3|14|TRBJ2-5
CASSQPQGRETQYF
>once|TRBV19|17|TRBJ2-7
CASTSGAAGRDSYEQYF
>.|TRBV6-4|13|TRBJ2-4
CASSAGWGNIQYF
>.|TRBV6-5|13|TRBJ2-7
CASRTPGAGEQYF
>.|TRBV10-1|18|TRBJ2-1
CASSEIWTSGRPRSEQFF
>once|TRBV7-9|14|TRBJ1-1
CASSLSGINTEAFF
>.|TRBV9|16|TRBJ2-5
CASSTGPSGGEETQYF
>.|TRBV7-9|17|TRBJ2-7
CASSPRAGTGGSYEQYF
>.|TRBV6-5|15|TRBJ1-4
CASSSESMVIEKLFF
>once|TRBV6-1|15|TRBJ2-2
CASSERQGSGGELFF
>.|TRBV6-1|15|TRBJ1-2
CASSEVETGVGSYTF
>.|TRBV7-9|13|TRBJ2-1
CASSLGPWDEQFF
>few|TRBV6-1|17|TRBJ2-3
CASSDPPSGGRVDTQYF
>few|TRBV5-1|14|TRBJ1-4
CASSYTGGREKLFF